These 21 T cell receptor beta chains share one sample of origin, sequenced in a study of blood T cells in healthy people across ages. Together with a sample-barcoded 5' primer, a J-beta primer mix was included in a second PCR lasting roughly 6 to 12 cycles. From the 5' RACE reads, TCRdb called clonotypes with MiXCR, one entry per CDR3 protein. The profile shows about 1.5 million distinct CDR3 sequences, approximately 39% of them singletons. Sequenced input: blood. The receptors stem from a woman under 30 in good health.

This clonotype showed up just a few times. The rearrangement links TRBV20-1 to TRBJ2-1, with D perhaps matching TRBD1 (5 bases). From germline, CDR1 is DFQATT and CDR2 SNEGSKA (reference sequence). The CDR3 covers 14 residues. Trimming took 0 bases from V and 0 from J, leaving 6 bases between them. The CDR3 loop reads CSARDRVSYNEQFF. CDR3 coding DNA: TGCAGTGCTAGAGACAGGGTCTCCTACAATGAGCAGTTCTTC.

About this clonotype itself: This may be a read error: a much more frequent sequence differs by one nucleotide. This CDR3 reads CASSATSPYEQYF. CDR3 nucleotides: TGTGCCAGCAGTGCGACATCCCCCTACGAGCAGTACTTC. The V call is TRBV25-1, the J call TRBJ2-7, with no clear D. Germline-derived CDR1 and CDR2 are MGHDK and SYGVNS. Trimming took 4 bases from V and 2 from J, leaving 9 bases between them. The CDR3 consists of 13 residues.

J is TRBJ2-2 and V is TRBV9; D may be TRBD2 (5 bases). CDR1 and CDR2 (germline): SGDLS, YYNGEE. V was cut by 7 bases and J by 0 bases, with 10 bases left in between. This CDR3 contains 14 residues. The CDR3 spells CASGDYPNTGELFF. The CDR3, as DNA: TGTGCCAGCGGAGACTATCCGAACACCGGGGAGCTGTTTTTT. Supplemented by reference TRBV9 and TRBJ2-2, the full variable domain reads DSGVTQTPKHLITATGQRVTLRCSPRSGDLSVYWYQQSLDQGLQFLIQYYNGEERAKGNILERFSAQQFPDLHSELNLSSLELGDSALYFCASGDYPNTGELFFGEGSRLTVL.

The rearrangement links TRBV20-1 to TRBJ2-1, with 9 bases fitting TRBD2. V lost 1 base to trimming and J lost 4 bases; unmatched junction nucleotides: 5. Per the germline V gene, CDR1 is DFQATT and CDR2 is SNEGSKA (reference sequence). The CDR3 is made up of 15 amino acids. CDR3 in DNA: TGCAGTGCTAGAGGGTTTAGCGGGAGTTACAATGAGCAGTTCTTC. Its translation: CSARGFSGSYNEQFF.

In this sample, this clonotype turned up a few times. The genes are TRBV11-2 and TRBJ2-7, with no clear D. The germline CDR1 and CDR2 sequences are SGHAT and FQNNGV. This CDR3 contains 13 residues. V lost 5 bases to trimming and J lost 2 bases, with 10 bases between them. DNA for the CDR3: TGTGCCAGCAGCGTAGTCCCGACCTACGAGCAGTACTTC. As protein: CASSVVPTYEQYF.

In its sample, this clonotype was seen a few times. This chain links TRBV12-5 with TRBJ1-1; D unclear. Germline CDR1 is LGHNT and CDR2 is FRNRAP. The CDR3 is 14 residues long. V gave up 0 bases and J gave up 0 bases, with 5 bases separating them. CDR3 amino acids: CASGLVGLNTEAFF. The CDR3 nucleotides are TGTGCTAGTGGTTTGGTAGGGTTGAACACTGAAGCTTTCTTT.

J is TRBJ2-7 and V is TRBV7-2; weak D call: TRBD2 (5 bases). CDR3 length: 15 amino acids. Trimming took off 2 bases at V and 3 bases at J, with 14 bases between the two ends. In germline, CDR1 is SGHTA, CDR2 FQGNSA. CDR3 DNA: TGTGCCAGCAGCTTAAGCGGCAGGCAAAGCTACGAGCAGTACTTC. The encoded protein is CASSLSGRQSYEQYF.

This clonotype was detected only a few times. This chain connects TRBV16 to TRBJ1-1; 8 bases agree with TRBD1. With 2 bases clipped from V and 3 bases from J, the junction kept 5 bases outside the gene matches. The germline V gene encodes CDR1 KGHSY and CDR2 FQNENV. The CDR3 runs 15 residues. The chain's CDR3 is CASSQTGQGYTEAFF. The CDR3 DNA follows: TGTGCCAGCAGCCAAACAGGACAGGGATACACTGAAGCTTTCTTT.

In this sample, this clonotype turned up a few times. The V gene is TRBV5-1, the J gene TRBJ2-1, with 7 positions matching TRBD1. This CDR3 comprises 15 residues. Trimming took 5 bases from V and 3 from J; bases not matched to a gene: 8. Per germline, CDR1 SGHRS and CDR2 YFSETQ. The CDR3, as DNA: TGCGCCAGCAGTTACACAGGGGACCGCTACAATGAGCAGTTCTTC. Translation gives CASSYTGDRYNEQFF.

The CDR3 sequence is CATSDSRGGALEQFF. The CDR3 DNA sequence: TGTGCCACCAGTGATTCTCGCGGGGGGGCCCTTGAGCAGTTCTTC. This rearrangement joins TRBV24-1 to TRBJ2-1; 9 nucleotides agree with TRBD2. The CDR3 is 15 amino acids. Germline CDR1 is KGHDR and CDR2 is SFDVKD. J lost 9 bases, V lost 2 bases, and 7 bases had no gene match.

This chain connects TRBV9 to TRBJ2-5; 8 bases map to TRBD1. The J call is in doubt because the DNA end fits TRBJ2-7 better. The CDR3 runs 13 residues. Germline V gives CDR1 SGDLS, CDR2 YYNGEE. In DNA, the CDR3 is TGTGCCAGCAACAAAGGACAGGGCTACGAGCAGTACTTC. This sequence encodes CASNKGQGYEQYF.

The table lists this clonotype with a few counts. The chain carries TRBV12-3 or TRBV12-4 and TRBJ2-1; D is possibly TRBD1 or TRBD2 (6 bases each). The CDR3 length is 12 residues. V was pared by 6 bases and J by 15 bases, with 18 bases between. The CDR3 region has the DNA TGTGCCAGCAGCCCGGAGGGGTGGGGGCCGTTCTTC. It yields the protein CASSPEGWGPFF.

This sequence joins TRBV7-9 and TRBJ2-1; D tentatively reads TRBD1 or TRBD2 (5 bases each). Trimming stripped 2 bases from V and 6 bases from J, with 14 bases between. The CDR3 runs to 15 residues. Germline CDR1 SEHNR, CDR2 FQNEAQ (reference sequence). The CDR3: CASSLLGTQSNEQFF. DNA for the CDR3: TGTGCCAGCAGCTTACTAGGGACCCAGAGCAATGAGCAGTTCTTC.

The sample holds a few counts of this clonotype. This chain joins TRBV7-2 and TRBJ2-7; D may be TRBD2 (6 bases). This CDR3 is 16 amino acids long. Germline CDR1 reads SGHTA; CDR2 reads FQGNSA. V lost 5 bases to trimming and J lost 2 bases, with 19 bases between them. The CDR3 sequence: CASSLGTGSVTYEQYF. The CDR3 coding sequence is TGTGCCAGCAGCCTAGGAACCGGGAGCGTGACCTACGAGCAGTACTTC.

This sequence joins TRBV20-1 and TRBJ2-3, with D perhaps matching TRBD2 (6 bases). CDR3 length equals 14 residues. V lost 5 bases, J lost 5 bases, and 17 bases lay in between. Germline V lookup: CDR1 DFQATT, CDR2 SNEGSKA (reference sequence). The CDR3 coding sequence is TGCAGTGCTGGGAGCGGCGGGGAAAGAGATACGCAGTATTTT. Protein sequence: CSAGSGGERDTQYF.

The chain employs TRBV6-6 and TRBJ2-1; 13 nucleotides align to TRBD2. The J segment lost 8 bases and the V segment lost 6 bases, leaving 10 bases of the junction unmatched. This CDR3 region has 16 residues. Germline V gene sequence: CDR1 MNHNY, CDR2 SVGAGI (reference sequence). The CDR3 sequence is CASRPPGLAGSDEQFF. The CDR3 DNA is TGTGCCAGCAGACCTCCGGGACTAGCGGGGTCCGATGAGCAGTTCTTC.

This clonotype has a handful of counts. An end of the junction differs from the germline gene, which may be a read error. The V gene is TRBV29-1, the J gene TRBJ2-5; D possibly corresponds to TRBD1 (6 bases). The CDR3 sequence is 13 residues long. Germline V lookup: CDR1 SQVTM, CDR2 ANQGSEA. The CDR3 coding sequence is TGCAGCGTCGGAACAGGGTTGCAAGCGACCCAGTACTTC. It encodes CSVGTGLQATQYF. Using reference TRBV29-1 and TRBJ2-5 for the parts outside the CDR3, the full variable domain is SAVISQKPSRDICQRGTSLTIQCQVDSQVTMMFWYRQQPGQSLTLIATANQGSEATYESGFVIDKFPISRPNLTFSTLTVSNMSPEDSSIYLCSVGTGLQATQYFGPGTRLLVL.

This clonotype has just a few counts. The gene calls are TRBV7-9 and TRBJ2-1; D is unresolved. CDR1 and CDR2 from the germline V gene are SEHNR and FQNEAQ (reference sequence). Trimming shortened V by 4 bases and J by 6 bases, and 13 bases separated the two germline ends. This CDR3 is built from 14 residues. CDR3 DNA sequence: TGTGCCAGCAGCTCCTACTTCGCGGCCAATGAGCAGTTCTTC. This gives the protein CASSSYFAANEQFF.

CDR3 sequence reads: CASRTSGARAVDTQYF. In nucleotides, the CDR3 is TGTGCCAGCAGAACAAGCGGGGCGCGGGCGGTAGATACGCAGTATTTT. The chain links TRBV12-3 or TRBV12-4 to TRBJ2-3, with 7 bases aligning to TRBD2. Trimming removed 6 bases from V and 5 bases from J; junction bases left unmatched: 14. The CDR3 length is 16 residues.

The chain employs TRBV4-1 and TRBJ1-5; 8 bases line up with TRBD1. The ends lost 2 bases at V and 9 bases at J; junction bases unmatched: 3. This CDR3 is built from 13 residues. Germline V gene lookup returns CDR1 MGHRA and CDR2 YSYEKL. The CDR3 loop reads CASSQTGTGPQHF. In DNA, the CDR3 is TGCGCCAGCAGCCAAACCGGGACAGGGCCCCAGCATTTT.

The chain has TRBV29-1 and TRBJ2-3; no definite D call. CDR3 length: 12 amino acids. Germline V gene lookup returns CDR1 SQVTM and CDR2 ANQGSEA. V shed 6 bases and J shed 4 bases, with 11 bases lying between them. CDR3 sequence reads: CSVGNSADTQYF. As DNA, the CDR3 is TGCAGCGTGGGTAACTCCGCAGATACGCAGTATTTT.